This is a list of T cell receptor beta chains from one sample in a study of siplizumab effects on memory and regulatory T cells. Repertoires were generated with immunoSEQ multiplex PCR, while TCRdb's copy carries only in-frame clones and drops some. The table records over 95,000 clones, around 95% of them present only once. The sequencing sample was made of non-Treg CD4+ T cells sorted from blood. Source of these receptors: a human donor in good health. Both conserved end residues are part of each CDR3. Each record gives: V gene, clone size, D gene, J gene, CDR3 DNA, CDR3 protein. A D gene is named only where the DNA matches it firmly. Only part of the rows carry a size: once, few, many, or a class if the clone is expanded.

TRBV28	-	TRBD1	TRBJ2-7	TGTGCCAGCGGCCCTCTGGGACAGGGTAGCTACGAGCAGTACTTC	CASGPLGQGSYEQYF
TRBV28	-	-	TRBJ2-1	TGTGCCAGCAGTTCCGGAGACATCAGCTCCTACAATGAGCAGTTCTTC	CASSSGDISSYNEQFF
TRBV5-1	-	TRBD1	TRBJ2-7	TGCGCCAGCAGATCCGAGACAGGGAACTCCTACGAGCAGTACTTC	CASRSETGNSYEQYF
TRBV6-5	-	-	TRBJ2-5	TGTGCCAGCAGTCCCCCTGGGGGTGTGACCCAGTACTTC	CASSPPGGVTQYF
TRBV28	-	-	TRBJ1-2	TGTGCCAGCAGTACAGTCCCATCTAACTATGGCTACACCTTC	CASSTVPSNYGYTF
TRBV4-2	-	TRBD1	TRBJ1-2	TGTGCCAGCAGCCAAGCGGGACAGGATAACTATGGCTACACCTTC	CASSQAGQDNYGYTF
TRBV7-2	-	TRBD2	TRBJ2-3	TGTGCCAGCAGCTTAGCGAGCACTAGCGGGTTCACAGATACGCAGTATTTT	CASSLASTSGFTDTQYF
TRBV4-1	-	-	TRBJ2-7	TGCGCCAGCAGCCAAGGAATCCAGGGGCTTCGCGAGCAGTACTTC	CASSQGIQGLREQYF
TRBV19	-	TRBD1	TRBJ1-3	TGTGCCAGTAGTCTTGACAGGGTAATCGGAAACACCATATATTTT	CASSLDRVIGNTIYF
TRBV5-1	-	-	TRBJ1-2	TGCGCCAGCACAGCTGAGACAGCTAACTATGGCTACACCTTC	CASTAETANYGYTF
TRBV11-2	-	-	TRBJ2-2	TGTGCCAGCAGCTCCTCACCCAGTACCGGGGAGCTGTTTTTT	CASSSSPSTGELFF
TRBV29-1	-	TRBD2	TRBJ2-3	TGCAGCGTTGTATTTGTTAGCGGGGGGGGCACAGATACGCAGTATTTT	CSVVFVSGGGTDTQYF
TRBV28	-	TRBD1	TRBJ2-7	TGTGCCAGCAGTTACTTTAGGACAGGGGCGAGGGAGCAGTACTTC	CASSYFRTGAREQYF
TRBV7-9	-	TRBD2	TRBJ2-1	TGTGCCAGCAGCCAAGGTCTAGCGGGGGTCTTCAATGAGCAGTTCTTC	CASSQGLAGVFNEQFF
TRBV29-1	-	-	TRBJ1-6	TGCAGCGCTGGCCGTGACGAGAATTCACCCCTCCACTTT	CSAGRDENSPLHF
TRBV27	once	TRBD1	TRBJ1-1	TGTGCCAGCGGCTGGGACAGATCGAACACTGAAGCTTTCTTT	CASGWDRSNTEAFF